This TCR beta chain comes out of a study of OX40 agonist ivuxolimab in advanced cancers. The protocol was immunoSEQ multiplex PCR, while the TCRdb copy is restricted to in-frame clones and leaves out a portion. The profile shows about 39,000 clones, approximately 80% of them singletons. A note on this clone: The antigen is unknown.

Trimming cost V 7 bases and J 5 bases, with 11 bases left between them. This CDR3 spans 11 amino acids. The germline V gene has CDR1 DFQATT and CDR2 SNEGSKA (reference sequence). General study results and limits: Researchers did not determine the expanded peripheral T cells' antigen specificity. Within 6 weeks, CD4+ and CD8+ blood T cells expanded clonally at 0.1 to 3.0 mg/kg.

Sequenced here: CD4+ or CD8+ T cells sorted from blood, sampled in a trial of the OX40 agonist ivuxolimab. The J gene is TRBJ1-2, the V gene TRBV20-1; no clear D gene. This TCR was sampled from an adult with an advanced solid tumor such as melanoma, head and neck, liver or kidney cancer. DNA of the CDR3: TGCAGTGGGGAGGCTGGGTATGGCTACACCTTC. Its translation: CSGEAGYGYTF.